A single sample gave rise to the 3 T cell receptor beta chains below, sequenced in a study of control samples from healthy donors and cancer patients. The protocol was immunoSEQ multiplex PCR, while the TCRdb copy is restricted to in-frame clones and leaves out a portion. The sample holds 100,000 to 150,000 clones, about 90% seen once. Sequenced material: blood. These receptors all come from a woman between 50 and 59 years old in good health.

CDR3: CASSLDLGPGNEQFF. Written as DNA, the CDR3 is TGCGCCAGCAGCTTGGACTTGGGGCCGGGAAATGAGCAGTTCTTC. This chain connects TRBV5-1 to TRBJ2-1; TRBD1 or TRBD2 may be the D gene (5 bases each). This CDR3 has 15 residues. The germline V gene has CDR1 SGHRS and CDR2 YFSETQ. V shed 0 bases and J shed 7 bases, with 14 bases lying between them. Complete variable domain (other parts from reference TRBV5-1 and TRBJ2-1): KAGVTQTPRYLIKTRGQQVTLSCSPISGHRSVSWYQQTPGQGLQFLFEYFSETQRNKGNFPGRFSGRQFSNSRSEMNVSTLELGDSALYLCASSLDLGPGNEQFFGPGTRLTVL.

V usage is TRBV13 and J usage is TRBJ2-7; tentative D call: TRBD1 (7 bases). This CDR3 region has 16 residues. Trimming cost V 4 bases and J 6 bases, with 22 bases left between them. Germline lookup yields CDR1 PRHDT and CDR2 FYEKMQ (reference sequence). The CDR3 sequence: CASSSVAQGGKGEQYF. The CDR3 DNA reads TGTGCCAGCAGCTCCGTAGCTCAGGGGGGAAAGGGCGAGCAGTACTTC.

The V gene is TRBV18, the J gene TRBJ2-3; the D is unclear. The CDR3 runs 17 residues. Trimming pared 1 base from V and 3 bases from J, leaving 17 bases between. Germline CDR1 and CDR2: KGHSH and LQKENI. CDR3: CASSPRVDIQGTDTQYF. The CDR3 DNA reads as TGTGCCAGCTCACCACGAGTAGATATTCAAGGTACAGATACGCAGTATTTT. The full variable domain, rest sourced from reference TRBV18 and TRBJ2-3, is NAGVMQNPRHLVRRRGQEARLRCSPMKGHSHVYWYRQLPEEGLKFMVYLQKENIIDESGMPKERFSAEFPKEGPSILRIQQVVRGDSAAYFCASSPRVDIQGTDTQYFGPGTRLTVL.